This T cell receptor (beta chain) was sequenced during a study of early T cells in non-severe SARS-CoV-2 infection. Overall study: Investigators sequenced bulk RNA drawn from unsorted whole blood, and chains remained unpaired. Whole-study results and caveats: Reliance on VDJdb matching favored anti-spike CD8 responses; private and CD4 specificities were missed.

Individually, cDNA molecules had unique molecular identifiers attached to them. In TCRdb, the 5' RACE reads were re-called with MiXCR into one record per CDR3 protein. The data contain about 60,000 distinct CDR3 sequences, about 10% of them singletons. The germline V gene encodes CDR1 SNHLY and CDR2 FYNNEI. The CDR3 spans 12 residues. Between the trimmed V and J ends, which lost 5 bases and 3 bases, there was a span of 8 bases. This clonotype was counted at least ten times. Its antigen is unidentified. Sequencing was carried out using whole blood. This rearrangement joins TRBV2 to TRBJ2-7; no reliable D call. The receptor was derived from an adult who was a healthcare worker with PCR-confirmed SARS-CoV-2 infection or an uninfected control (not recorded which). The CDR3 protein is CASSPQGYEQYF. The DNA for the CDR3 is TGTGCCAGCAGTCCCCAAGGCTACGAGCAGTACTTC. The complete variable domain, with remaining parts taken from reference TRBV2 and TRBJ2-7, reads EPEVTQTPSHQVTQMGQEVILRCVPISNHLYFYWYRQILGQKVEFLVSFYNNEISEKSEIFDDQFSVERPDGSNFTLKIRSTKLEDSAMYFCASSPQGYEQYFGPGTRLTVT.